This T cell receptor (beta chain) emerged from a study of cytomegalovirus exposure and HLA in healthy donors. The PCR was carried out with 60 Vbeta primers and 13 Jbeta primers. Clones were sequenced by immunoSEQ multiplex PCR, and TCRdb holds only the in-frame ones, with some missing. In the table there are 65,000 to 95,000 clones, roughly 71% of which are singletons. Sampled while nominally healthy, donors likely had unrecorded immune exposures. This CDR3 has 15 residues. V dropped 5 bases and J dropped 5; count of bases not matched to a gene: 11. CDR1 and CDR2 from the germline V gene are SNHLY and FYNNEI. As for this clone: Its antigen is unknown.

General study results and limits: Data from an earlier analysis indicated that most TCR beta V segments were productive either about 87% or about 30% of the time. A later analysis by the authors found several of the most significant clusters apparently linked to common viral pathogens. A later analysis found TCR association rates differed by HLA locus, highest for DRB1 and lowest for HLA-C.

The receptor was derived from a man in his 70s in good health and CMV-seronegative. What was sequenced was PBMCs. This rearrangement joins TRBV2 to TRBJ1-2; 7 bases are a match to TRBD1. The CDR3 coding sequence is TGTGCCAGCAGTCTCTTGACAGGGACCCTGTATGGCTACACCTTC. Encoded protein: CASSLLTGTLYGYTF.